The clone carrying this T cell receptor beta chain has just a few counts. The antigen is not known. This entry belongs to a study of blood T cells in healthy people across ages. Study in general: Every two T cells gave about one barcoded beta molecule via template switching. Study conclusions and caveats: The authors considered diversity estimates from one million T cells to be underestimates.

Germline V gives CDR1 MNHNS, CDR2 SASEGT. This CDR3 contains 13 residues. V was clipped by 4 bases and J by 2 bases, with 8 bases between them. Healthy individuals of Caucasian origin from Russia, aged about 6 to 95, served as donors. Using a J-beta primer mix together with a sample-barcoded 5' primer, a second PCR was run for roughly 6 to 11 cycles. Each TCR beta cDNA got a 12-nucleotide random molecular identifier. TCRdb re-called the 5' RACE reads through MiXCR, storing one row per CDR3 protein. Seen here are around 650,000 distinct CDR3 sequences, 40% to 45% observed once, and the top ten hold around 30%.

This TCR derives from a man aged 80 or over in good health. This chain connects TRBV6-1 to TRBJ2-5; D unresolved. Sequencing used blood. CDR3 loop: CASSASQQETQYF. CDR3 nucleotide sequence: TGTGCCAGCAGTGCCTCCCAACAAGAGACCCAGTACTTC.